One sample yielded the 19 T cell receptor beta chains listed below, sequenced in a study of T cell changes during pregnancy in multiple sclerosis. Method: immunoSEQ multiplex PCR; TCRdb's copy keeps in-frame clones and lacks some. The sample lists over 30,000 clones; roughly 85% were seen once. This material consisted of CD4+ T cells from peripheral blood mononuclear cells, taken before pregnancy. These TCRs come from a female donor with multiple sclerosis, enrolled in a pregnancy study.

The genes are TRBV10-3 and TRBJ2-1, with 9 bases identical to TRBD2. The germline V gene encodes CDR1 ENHRY and CDR2 SYGVKD. The CDR3 loop spans 14 amino acids. V lost 3 bases, J lost 6 bases, and 3 bases stayed unmatched. The CDR3 spells CAISDETSGNEQFF. Here the CDR3 DNA reads TGTGCCATCAGTGACGAGACTAGCGGCAATGAGCAGTTCTTC.

This clone appeared a single time. J is TRBJ1-5 and V is TRBV6-1; the match to TRBD1 covers 8 bases. J lost 6 bases, V lost 11 bases, and 9 bases had no gene match. The germline V gene encodes CDR1 MNHNS and CDR2 SASEGT. The CDR3 extends over 13 amino acids. The CDR3 sequence is CALTGDMSQPQHF. As DNA, the CDR3 is TGTGCCCTGACAGGGGACATGAGTCAGCCCCAGCATTTT.

This clone appeared a single time. V is TRBV19 and J is TRBJ2-1; tentative D call: TRBD2 (6 bases). Germline lookup yields CDR1 LNHDA and CDR2 SQIVND (reference sequence). This CDR3 region has 15 residues. V lost 4 bases and J 4 bases, leaving 14 bases between the germline ends. In DNA form, the CDR3 reads TGTGCCAGTAGTACCGGGGAGGTTTGGTACAATGAGCAGTTCTTC. It specifies CASSTGEVWYNEQFF.

This clone is a singleton in its sample. The chain has TRBV6-5 and TRBJ2-2, with 7 positions matching TRBD1. V lost 5 bases to trimming and J lost 4 bases; unmatched junction nucleotides: 4. CDR1 and CDR2 from the germline V gene are MNHEY and SVGAGI. There are 14 residues in the CDR3. The CDR3 nucleotides are TGTGCCAGCAGTACCGACAGGGTCACCGGGGAGCTGTTTTTT. It translates to CASSTDRVTGELFF.

J is TRBJ2-1 and V is TRBV27, with D maybe TRBD1 (5 bases). Germline V gene data show CDR1 as MNHEY and CDR2 as SMNVEV (reference sequence). V was trimmed by 6 bases and J by 6 bases, leaving 9 bases between them. The CDR3 sequence is 12 residues long. As DNA, the CDR3 is TGTGCCAGCAGCAGGGTCCGCAATGAGCAGTTCTTC. Its translation: CASSRVRNEQFF.

This chain joins TRBV7-2 and TRBJ2-1; 9 bases match TRBD1. The CDR3 is made up of 15 amino acids. Germline assignment: CDR1 SGHTA and CDR2 FQGNSA. With V trimmed by 5 bases and J by 8 bases, 10 bases remained unmatched. In DNA, the CDR3 is TGTGCCAGCAGCCCAGCGGGACAGGGATGGGATGAGCAGTTCTTC. It translates to CASSPAGQGWDEQFF.

The chain couples TRBV13 to TRBJ2-5; 8 bases align to TRBD1. The CDR3 is 15 amino acids. The germline V gene encodes CDR1 PRHDT and CDR2 FYEKMQ (reference sequence). Germline trimming cut 5 bases from V and 5 bases from J; bases unmatched to any gene: 10. The CDR3 protein is CASSQTRGRKETQYF. CDR3 in DNA: TGTGCCAGCAGCCAAACCAGGGGGCGCAAGGAGACCCAGTACTTC.

The chain carries TRBV5-4 and TRBJ2-3; 9 nucleotides match TRBD2. J lost 1 base, V lost 3 bases, and 3 bases had no gene match. This CDR3 comprises 15 residues. CDR1 SGHNT and CDR2 YYREEE come from the germline V gene (reference sequence). DNA of the CDR3: TGTGCCAGCAGCTCAGCGGGAGGTGGCACAGATACGCAGTATTTT. This encodes CASSSAGGGTDTQYF.

V gene TRBV5-4 combines with J gene TRBJ2-3; 10 positions match TRBD2. Germline V gene lookup returns CDR1 SGHNT and CDR2 YYREEE (reference sequence). V lost 0 bases, J lost 4 bases, and 8 bases stayed unmatched. The CDR3 has 17 amino acids. The CDR3 loop is CASSLVRLAGTPDTQYF. In nucleotides, the CDR3 is TGTGCCAGCAGCTTGGTGCGACTAGCGGGTACGCCAGATACGCAGTATTTT.

V is TRBV5-1 and J is TRBJ1-1; D perhaps matches TRBD1 (6 bases). In germline, CDR1 is SGHRS, CDR2 YFSETQ. V lost 3 bases, J lost 2 bases, and 23 bases lay in between. This CDR3 is built from 18 residues. For the CDR3, the DNA is TGCGCCAGCAGCTCTAAATTGACAGGCCCCTGGGGAAACACTGAAGCTTTCTTT. This codes for CASSSKLTGPWGNTEAFF.

The chain carries TRBV27 and TRBJ1-5; the D is unclear. Germline V gives CDR1 MNHEY, CDR2 SMNVEV (reference sequence). This CDR3 spans 13 amino acids. V was trimmed by 8 bases and J by 5 bases, leaving 13 bases between them. In nucleotides, the CDR3 is TGTGCCAGCCGCGCACGGTTTGATCAGCCCCAGCATTTT. This encodes CASRARFDQPQHF.

The gene calls are TRBV14 and TRBJ1-1; D is unresolved. The germline V gene has CDR1 SGHDN and CDR2 FVKESK. V lost 5 bases, J lost 3 bases, and 16 bases lay in between. The CDR3 has 15 amino acids. The CDR3 DNA follows: TGTGCCAGCAGCGCTAAGGCCCGGAGGCACACTGAAGCTTTCTTT. It encodes CASSAKARRHTEAFF.

The V gene is TRBV5-4, the J gene TRBJ2-7; tentatively, D is TRBD1 (6 bases). This CDR3 has 15 residues. In germline, CDR1 is SGHNT, CDR2 YYREEE (reference sequence). Trimming left V 5 bases short and J 2 bases short, with 17 bases between. This chain's CDR3 is CASSSKQGGPYEQYF. CDR3 coding DNA: TGTGCCAGCAGTTCAAAACAGGGTGGACCCTACGAGCAGTACTTC.

The V gene is TRBV7-2, the J gene TRBJ1-4; 7 bases match TRBD1. The CDR3 totals 15 residues. The V gene end was trimmed by 1 base and the J gene end by 8 bases; junction bases not matched to a gene: 7. Germline V gene sequence: CDR1 SGHTA, CDR2 FQGNSA. CDR3 DNA sequence: TGTGCCAGCAGCTTAGGTGACAGGGCTTACGAAAAACTGTTTTTT. Amino acids: CASSLGDRAYEKLFF. Complete variable domain (other parts from reference TRBV7-2 and TRBJ1-4): GAGVSQSPSNKVTEKGKDVELRCDPISGHTALYWYRQSLGQGLEFLIYFQGNSAPDKSGLPSDRFSAERTGGSVSTLTIQRTQQEDSAVYLCASSLGDRAYEKLFFGSGTQLSVL.

The chain combines TRBV7-2 with TRBJ2-1, with 7 bases identical to TRBD2. Germline V gives CDR1 SGHTA, CDR2 FQGNSA. The CDR3 runs 15 residues. J was trimmed by 6 bases and V by 4 bases; bases with no gene match: 9. The CDR3 DNA reads as TGTGCCAGCAGCTCATACCTCAGGACTAGCAATGAGCAGTTCTTC. It codes for CASSSYLRTSNEQFF.

This CDR3 reads CASSPRPGQGYGYTF. The DNA for the CDR3 is TGTGCCAGCAGTCCGCGACCGGGACAGGGATATGGCTACACCTTC. The chain couples TRBV6-1 to TRBJ1-2, with 9 bases lining up with TRBD1. With V trimmed by 5 bases and J by 5 bases, 9 bases remained unmatched. This CDR3 is 15 amino acids long. Germline V gene sequence: CDR1 MNHNS, CDR2 SASEGT.

DNA for the CDR3: TGTGCCAGCAGCCCTAGACGGAGCTCCTACGAGCAGTACTTC. Its translation: CASSPRRSSYEQYF. The V call is TRBV5-4, the J call TRBJ2-7; D unresolved. The CDR3 totals 14 residues. Germline lookup yields CDR1 SGHNT and CDR2 YYREEE (reference sequence). V was clipped by 4 bases and J by 0 bases, with 11 bases between them.

This clone was found once. The chain is built from TRBV19 and TRBJ1-5; D is undetermined. Trimming pared 8 bases from V and 4 bases from J, leaving 15 bases between. Germline CDR1 is LNHDA and CDR2 is SQIVND (reference sequence). The CDR3 totals 14 residues. The chain's CDR3 is CASRSRRENQPQHF. CDR3 coding DNA: TGTGCCAGTCGTTCTCGACGGGAAAATCAGCCCCAGCATTTT.

V is TRBV2 and J is TRBJ2-7; possibly TRBD1 for D (6 bases). Germline V gene sequence: CDR1 SNHLY, CDR2 FYNNEI. V was cut by 5 bases and J by 10 bases, with 15 bases left in between. CDR3 length equals 12 residues. CDR3 in DNA: TGTGCCAGCAGTCTTAAGACAGGAACACAGTACTTC. This codes for CASSLKTGTQYF.